Listed below are T cell receptor beta chains from one sample, sequenced in a study of Ad26.COV2.S vaccination and SARS-CoV-2 variants. Sequenced by immunoSEQ multiplex PCR; TCRdb stores in-frame clones only, minus some. The data contain more than 300,000 clones, roughly 80% of them singletons. The sample was peripheral blood, taken in a trial of Ad26.COV2.S vaccine versus placebo. The receptors were gathered from a person aged 18-60 years who received the Ad26.COV2.S COVID-19 vaccine or a placebo. Each CDR3 is given with its conserved first and last residue. Each record gives: V gene, CDR3 length, clone size, D gene, J gene, CDR3 DNA, CDR3 protein. The D gene is left open where the match is weak. Not all rows give a size; the values are once, few, many and, for expanded clones, a class.

v_gene: TRBV10-3
len: 14
abundance: -
d_gene: -
j_gene: TRBJ2-7
CDR3nt: TGTGCCATCACAGGACACGGGGGATCCTACGAGCAGTACTTC
CDR3aa: CAITGHGGSYEQYF

v_gene: TRBV7-2
len: 17
abundance: -
d_gene: TRBD2
j_gene: TRBJ2-3
CDR3nt: TGTGCCAGCAGCCCGGGAACTAGCGGGGGGGCCATAGATACGCAGTATTTT
CDR3aa: CASSPGTSGGAIDTQYF

v_gene: TRBV7-3
len: 13
abundance: few
d_gene: -
j_gene: TRBJ1-1
CDR3nt: TGTGCCAGCAGCTTAACGGCGAACACTGAAGCTTTCTTT
CDR3aa: CASSLTANTEAFF

v_gene: TRBV28
len: 13
abundance: -
d_gene: -
j_gene: TRBJ1-1
CDR3nt: TGTGCCAGCAGTTTTGGGACTCGGACTGAAGCTTTCTTT
CDR3aa: CASSFGTRTEAFF

v_gene: TRBV10-1
len: 17
abundance: few
d_gene: TRBD1
j_gene: TRBJ2-2
CDR3nt: TGCGCCAGCAGTGAGTTTGGGACAGGAAGTCCCACCGGGGAGCTGTTTTTT
CDR3aa: CASSEFGTGSPTGELFF

v_gene: TRBV28
len: 14
abundance: few
d_gene: -
j_gene: TRBJ1-5
CDR3nt: TGTGCCAGCAGGAGAGACAGGAGCAATCAGCCCCAGCATTTT
CDR3aa: CASRRDRSNQPQHF

v_gene: TRBV27
len: 13
abundance: -
d_gene: -
j_gene: TRBJ2-1
CDR3nt: TGTGCCAGCAGTCTGACTAGGTACAATGAGCAGTTCTTC
CDR3aa: CASSLTRYNEQFF

v_gene: TRBV10-3
len: 14
abundance: -
d_gene: -
j_gene: TRBJ1-5
CDR3nt: TGTGCCATCAAACAGGAAATTAGCAATCAGCCCCAGCATTTT
CDR3aa: CAIKQEISNQPQHF

v_gene: TRBV11-2
len: 13
abundance: -
d_gene: -
j_gene: TRBJ1-1
CDR3nt: TGTGCCAGCAGCTTAGGACGGCGTACTGAAGCTTTCTTT
CDR3aa: CASSLGRRTEAFF

v_gene: TRBV2
len: 12
abundance: few
d_gene: -
j_gene: TRBJ1-1
CDR3nt: TGTGCCAGCAGTGGACAGAACACTGAAGCTTTCTTT
CDR3aa: CASSGQNTEAFF

v_gene: TRBV28
len: 13
abundance: -
d_gene: -
j_gene: TRBJ1-3
CDR3nt: TGTGCCAGCAGCCTTGGGTCAAGGGACACCATATATTTT
CDR3aa: CASSLGSRDTIYF

v_gene: TRBV5-1
len: 14
abundance: -
d_gene: TRBD1
j_gene: TRBJ1-1
CDR3nt: TGCGCCAGCAGCTTGGGACAGGGAGGCACTGAAGCTTTCTTT
CDR3aa: CASSLGQGGTEAFF

v_gene: TRBV21-1
len: 17
abundance: -
d_gene: -
j_gene: TRBJ2-4
CDR3nt: TGTGCCAGCAGCCCTCGCCCCAGGAAGATCCTATTAAACATTCAGTACTTC
CDR3aa: CASSPRPRKILLNIQYF

v_gene: TRBV18
len: 17
abundance: -
d_gene: TRBD2
j_gene: TRBJ2-4
CDR3nt: TGTGCCAGCTCACCATTGGGACTAGCGGGGGGAAAAAACATTCAGTACTTC
CDR3aa: CASSPLGLAGGKNIQYF

v_gene: TRBV3-1/TRBV3-2
len: 15
abundance: -
d_gene: TRBD2
j_gene: TRBJ2-3
CDR3nt: TGTGCCAGCAGCCAAGGACTAGCTGTCACAGATACGCAGTATTTT
CDR3aa: CASSQGLAVTDTQYF

v_gene: TRBV5-1
len: 15
abundance: -
d_gene: TRBD1
j_gene: TRBJ2-7
CDR3nt: TGCGCCAGCAGCTTATGGACAGGGGGCTCAAACGAGCAGTACTTC
CDR3aa: CASSLWTGGSNEQYF

v_gene: TRBV24-1
len: 17
abundance: once
d_gene: TRBD2
j_gene: TRBJ2-7
CDR3nt: TGTGCCACCAGTGATCGTAATAGCGGGGGGGAAATCTACGAGCAGTACTTC
CDR3aa: CATSDRNSGGEIYEQYF

v_gene: TRBV5-1
len: 12
abundance: -
d_gene: -
j_gene: TRBJ1-1
CDR3nt: TGCGCCAGCAAAGAGATGAACACTGAAGCTTTCTTT
CDR3aa: CASKEMNTEAFF

v_gene: TRBV6-5
len: 14
abundance: -
d_gene: -
j_gene: TRBJ1-2
CDR3nt: TGTGCCAGCAGACACAGAACGAGGGACTATGGCTACACCTTC
CDR3aa: CASRHRTRDYGYTF

v_gene: TRBV6-1
len: 16
abundance: -
d_gene: TRBD1
j_gene: TRBJ1-2
CDR3nt: TGTGCCAGCAGTGAAAGGGGGACAGCCCCTAACTATGGCTACACCTTC
CDR3aa: CASSERGTAPNYGYTF

v_gene: TRBV5-4
len: 14
abundance: once
d_gene: -
j_gene: TRBJ2-7
CDR3nt: TGTGCCAGCAGCTTGGTGGGGCGGGACTACGAGCAGTACTTC
CDR3aa: CASSLVGRDYEQYF

v_gene: TRBV18
len: 17
abundance: -
d_gene: -
j_gene: TRBJ2-2
CDR3nt: TGTGCCAGCTCACCAGGCCCGGGGGCCGAGAACACCGGGGAGCTGTTTTTT
CDR3aa: CASSPGPGAENTGELFF

v_gene: TRBV6-6
len: 14
abundance: -
d_gene: TRBD1
j_gene: TRBJ2-7
CDR3nt: TGTGCCAGCAGTTACTCTGGGACAGCCTACGAGCAGTACTTC
CDR3aa: CASSYSGTAYEQYF

v_gene: TRBV7-9
len: 18
abundance: -
d_gene: TRBD1
j_gene: TRBJ2-5
CDR3nt: TGTGCCAGCAGCTCGCCTACCGGGACAGGGGGCCCCCAAGAGACCCAGTACTTC
CDR3aa: CASSSPTGTGGPQETQYF

v_gene: TRBV19
len: 14
abundance: -
d_gene: TRBD1
j_gene: TRBJ2-7
CDR3nt: TGTGCCAGTAACACGCAGGGGGCCCAGGGCGAGCAGTACTTC
CDR3aa: CASNTQGAQGEQYF

v_gene: TRBV19
len: 12
abundance: once
d_gene: -
j_gene: TRBJ2-2
CDR3nt: TGTGCCAGTAGTATAATCCCCGGGGAGCTGTTTTTT
CDR3aa: CASSIIPGELFF

v_gene: TRBV6-4
len: 14
abundance: once
d_gene: -
j_gene: TRBJ2-6
CDR3nt: TGTGCCAGCAGTGCTCTCTCTGGGGCCAACGTCCTGACTTTC
CDR3aa: CASSALSGANVLTF

v_gene: TRBV11-1
len: 12
abundance: -
d_gene: -
j_gene: TRBJ2-3
CDR3nt: TGTGCCAGCATCCAGGACGGGTATACGCAGTATTTT
CDR3aa: CASIQDGYTQYF

v_gene: TRBV27
len: 15
abundance: -
d_gene: TRBD1
j_gene: TRBJ1-6
CDR3nt: TGTGCCAGCAGTTTCTCCGGGACAGTTGGATCACCCCTCCACTTT
CDR3aa: CASSFSGTVGSPLHF

v_gene: TRBV20-1
len: 9
abundance: -
d_gene: -
j_gene: TRBJ1-2
CDR3nt: TGCAGTGCTCCCCCGAGCTACACCTTC
CDR3aa: CSAPPSYTF

v_gene: TRBV28
len: 12
abundance: -
d_gene: -
j_gene: TRBJ2-3
CDR3nt: TGTGCCAGCAGTCAGACTACAGATACGCAGTATTTT
CDR3aa: CASSQTTDTQYF

v_gene: TRBV5-5
len: 13
abundance: -
d_gene: -
j_gene: TRBJ1-1
CDR3nt: TGTGCCAGCAGCTTGGTGGGTGGATATGAAGCTTTCTTT
CDR3aa: CASSLVGGYEAFF

v_gene: TRBV19
len: 15
abundance: once
d_gene: -
j_gene: TRBJ2-1
CDR3nt: TGTGCCAGTAGTATGAACGGGGGTTTATGGAATGAGCAGTTCTTC
CDR3aa: CASSMNGGLWNEQFF

v_gene: TRBV18
len: 17
abundance: -
d_gene: TRBD2
j_gene: TRBJ2-5
CDR3nt: TGTGCCAGCTCACTGGGGACTAGCGGGGGCCTTGGAGAGACCCAGTACTTC
CDR3aa: CASSLGTSGGLGETQYF

v_gene: TRBV5-6
len: 14
abundance: once
d_gene: -
j_gene: TRBJ2-1
CDR3nt: TGTGCCAGCAGGTATAGGGGACTGTACAATGAGCAGTTCTTC
CDR3aa: CASRYRGLYNEQFF

v_gene: TRBV6-5
len: 11
abundance: -
d_gene: -
j_gene: TRBJ1-1
CDR3nt: TGTGCCAGCAGTCGGAACACTGAAGCTTTCTTT
CDR3aa: CASSRNTEAFF

v_gene: TRBV6-5
len: 10
abundance: -
d_gene: -
j_gene: TRBJ2-5
CDR3nt: TGTGCCGCCTCCCGGGAGACCCAGTACTTC
CDR3aa: CAASRETQYF

v_gene: TRBV6-4
len: 20
abundance: -
d_gene: TRBD1
j_gene: TRBJ1-3
CDR3nt: TGTGCCAGCACCAGCTTCGGGACAGGGGGCTCCATACACTCTGGAAACACCATATATTTT
CDR3aa: CASTSFGTGGSIHSGNTIYF

v_gene: TRBV7-9
len: 12
abundance: -
d_gene: -
j_gene: TRBJ2-7
CDR3nt: TGTGCCAGCATCCCGGGGTACTACGAGCAGTACTTC
CDR3aa: CASIPGYYEQYF

v_gene: TRBV18
len: 14
abundance: -
d_gene: TRBD2
j_gene: TRBJ2-7
CDR3nt: TGTGCCAGCTCGCGTAGCGGGGGCTCCTACGAGCAGTACTTC
CDR3aa: CASSRSGGSYEQYF

v_gene: TRBV6-2/TRBV6-3
len: 12
abundance: -
d_gene: -
j_gene: TRBJ2-5
CDR3nt: TGTGCCAGCGGCCCAGCCTGGGAGACCCAGTACTTC
CDR3aa: CASGPAWETQYF

v_gene: TRBV3-1/TRBV3-2
len: 16
abundance: -
d_gene: -
j_gene: TRBJ1-5
CDR3nt: TGTGCCAGCAGCCAAGATCTGCAGGGAGGGGGTCAGCCCCAGCATTTT
CDR3aa: CASSQDLQGGGQPQHF

v_gene: TRBV14
len: 15
abundance: -
d_gene: -
j_gene: TRBJ2-5
CDR3nt: TGTGCCAGCAGCCCTATTACGGTCTACCAAGAGACCCAGTACTTC
CDR3aa: CASSPITVYQETQYF

v_gene: TRBV5-4
len: 13
abundance: -
d_gene: TRBD2
j_gene: TRBJ2-5
CDR3nt: TGTGCCAGCAGAACCGGGGGGGAGGAGACCCAGTACTTC
CDR3aa: CASRTGGEETQYF

v_gene: TRBV10-3
len: 15
abundance: few
d_gene: TRBD1
j_gene: TRBJ1-6
CDR3nt: TGTGCCATCAGTAAACAGGGGGCAGGTAATTCACCCCTCCACTTT
CDR3aa: CAISKQGAGNSPLHF

v_gene: TRBV3-1/TRBV3-2
len: 17
abundance: -
d_gene: TRBD1
j_gene: TRBJ2-5
CDR3nt: TGTGCCAGCTCGCGGGACGGGACAGGGGGCGCAAAAGAGACCCAGTACTTC
CDR3aa: CASSRDGTGGAKETQYF

v_gene: TRBV19
len: 12
abundance: -
d_gene: TRBD1
j_gene: TRBJ1-5
CDR3nt: TGTGCCAGCGCAGGGGGCCCGGGGCCCCAGCATTTT
CDR3aa: CASAGGPGPQHF

v_gene: TRBV2
len: 13
abundance: few
d_gene: -
j_gene: TRBJ1-5
CDR3nt: TGTGCCAGCATAGGAGACTGGAATCAGCCCCAGCATTTT
CDR3aa: CASIGDWNQPQHF